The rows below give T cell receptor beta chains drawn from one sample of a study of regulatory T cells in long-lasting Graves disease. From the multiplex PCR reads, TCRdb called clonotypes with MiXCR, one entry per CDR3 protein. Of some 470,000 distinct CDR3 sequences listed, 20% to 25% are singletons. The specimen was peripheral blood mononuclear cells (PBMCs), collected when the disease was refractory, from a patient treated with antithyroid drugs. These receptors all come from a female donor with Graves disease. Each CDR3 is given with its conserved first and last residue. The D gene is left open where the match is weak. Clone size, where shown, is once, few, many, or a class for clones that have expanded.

CASSVAGGEVGTQYF	TGTGCCAGCAGCGTAGCTGGGGGGGAGGTCGGGACCCAGTACTTC	TRBV9	many	TRBD2	15	TRBJ2-5
CASSLSWTGHYEQYF	TGTGCCAGCAGTTTATCGTGGACAGGCCACTACGAGCAGTACTTC	TRBV27	many	TRBD1	15	TRBJ2-7
CASSGGKDSANEKLFF	TGTGCCAGCAGCGGGGGAAAGGACAGTGCTAATGAAAAACTGTTTTTT	TRBV7-2	.	.	16	TRBJ1-4
CATETGRGRFGNIQYF	TGTGCCACCGAAACAGGGAGGGGGCGCTTCGGAAACATTCAGTACTTC	TRBV7-2	.	.	16	TRBJ2-4
CASSSSADTSGNTMYF	.	TRBV6-2/TRBV6-3	.	.	16	TRBJ1-3
CASQWQGDTEAFF	TGTGCCAGCCAATGGCAGGGGGACACTGAAGCTTTCTTT	TRBV14	few	TRBD1	13	TRBJ1-1
CASSRGRVGSPLHF	TGTGCCAGCAGCCGAGGTCGGGTAGGTTCACCCCTCCACTTT	TRBV3-1	many	.	14	TRBJ1-6
CASNPAGGGHNEQFF	TGTGCCAGTAATCCCGCAGGAGGAGGGCACAATGAGCAGTTCTTC	TRBV19	few	.	15	TRBJ2-1
CASSLVAGFYNSPLHF	TGTGCCAGCAGCTTGGTGGCAGGGTTCTATAATTCACCCCTCCACTTT	TRBV5-5	.	.	16	TRBJ1-6
CASSYSGQGREQYF	TGTGCCAGCAGTTACTCGGGGCAGGGGAGGGAGCAGTACTTC	TRBV6-6	.	.	14	TRBJ2-7
CASSLGTFDLEKLFF	TGCGCCAGCAGCCTGGGGACCTTTGATCTTGAAAAACTGTTTTTT	TRBV5-1	many	.	15	TRBJ1-4
CASSLRRGGETQYF	TGTGCCAGCAGTCTCCGGAGGGGAGGAGAGACCCAGTACTTC	TRBV28	many	.	14	TRBJ2-5